Each of the 21 T cell receptor beta chains below was sequenced from the same sample in a study of shared clonotypes between healthy human individuals. Assay used: immunoSEQ multiplex PCR; TCRdb lists only in-frame clones, some missing. In the table there are around 2,000,000 clones, around 93% of which are singletons. Naive CD8 isolation took CD45RO-negative cells positively selected for CCR7 and excluded terminally differentiated effector memory CD45RA+ cells. The specimen was naive CD8+ T cells from PBMCs. These receptor sequences come from a man aged 18 to 29 in good health. Some clones in this sample may be carry-over from other donors' samples.

This clone was recorded once. Other DNA variants within this sample encode the same CDR3. The rearrangement joins TRBV11-2 to TRBJ2-3; D gene ambiguous. Germline CDR1 and CDR2: SGHAT and FQNNGV. CDR3 length equals 13 residues. V gave up 3 bases and J gave up 0 bases, with 4 bases separating them. The CDR3 reads CASSLRSTDTQYF. DNA of the CDR3: TGTGCCAGCAGCTTGAGGAGCACAGATACGCAGTATTTT.

The gene calls are TRBV27 and TRBJ2-7; D ambiguous. The V end was cut by 4 bases, the J end by 4 bases, with 11 bases between. Germline V gives CDR1 MNHEY, CDR2 SMNVEV (reference sequence). The length of the CDR3 is 13 residues. In DNA, the CDR3 is TGTGCCAGCAGTTCGCAACAGAGATACGAGCAGTACTTC. It codes for CASSSQQRYEQYF.

Remarks on this clone: In the same sample, other DNA sequences code for this CDR3. The gene calls are TRBV19 and TRBJ1-5; 10 bases match TRBD1. The germline gives CDR1 LNHDA, CDR2 SQIVND (reference sequence). The CDR3 has 14 amino acids. V was pared by 2 bases and J by 6 bases, with 1 base of the junction left unmatched. DNA of the CDR3: TGTGCCAGTAGTATAAGGGACAGGGGTCAGCCCCAGCATTTT. Translated, it gives CASSIRDRGQPQHF.

This clone appeared a single time. The same CDR3 arises from other DNA sequences in this sample as well. This chain links TRBV11-3 with TRBJ1-1; D call uncertain. The CDR3 is made up of 13 amino acids. The V end was cut by 1 base, the J end by 2 bases, with 5 bases between. Per germline, CDR1 SGHNT and CDR2 YENEEA. In DNA, the CDR3 is TGTGCCAGCAGCTTAGGGCCCAACACTGAAGCTTTCTTT. Amino acids: CASSLGPNTEAFF.

The chain employs TRBV5-6 and TRBJ2-5, with 10 nucleotides matching TRBD2. This CDR3 is built from 18 residues. Germline loops: CDR1 SGHDT, CDR2 YYEEEE. V lost 0 bases and J lost 0; bases outside the gene matches: 8. Here the CDR3 DNA reads TGTGCCAGCAGCTTGGGGCTAGCGGGGGCACCCAACCAAGAGACCCAGTACTTC. It specifies CASSLGLAGAPNQETQYF.

This clone was seen a handful of times. The chain couples TRBV10-1 to TRBJ1-1; D is perhaps TRBD1 (6 bases). Germline CDR1 WNHNN, CDR2 SYGVQD (reference sequence). The V end lost 0 bases, the J end lost 6 bases, and 14 bases lay between the germline ends. The CDR3 loop spans 15 amino acids. In DNA form, the CDR3 reads TGCGCCAGCAGTGAGTCGATCTCCGGGGGCGCTGAAGCTTTCTTT. This translates into CASSESISGGAEAFF.

The V gene is TRBV19, the J gene TRBJ1-5; tentative D call: TRBD1 (6 bases). The CDR3 is 14 amino acids. CDR1 and CDR2 (germline): LNHDA, SQIVND (reference sequence). Trimming shortened V by 4 bases and J by 3 bases, and 10 bases separated the two germline ends. The CDR3 spells CASSRTVPNQPQHF. The CDR3 nucleotides read TGTGCCAGTAGTAGGACAGTGCCCAATCAGCCCCAGCATTTT.

The chain uses TRBV7-9 and TRBJ2-3; D tentatively fits TRBD1 or TRBD2 (5 bases each). Deletions cut 5 bases from V and 5 bases from J, with 11 bases between. The CDR3 totals 13 residues. CDR1 is SEHNR and CDR2 is FQNEAQ in the germline V gene (reference sequence). Here the CDR3 DNA reads TGTGCCAGCAGCCCCGGGGCTCAAGATACGCAGTATTTT. Translation: CASSPGAQDTQYF.

This clone appeared a single time. The chain links TRBV7-3 to TRBJ1-3; no clear D. Germline V lookup: CDR1 SGHTA, CDR2 FQGTGA. Trimming removed 4 bases at V and 2 bases at J, with 12 bases between. The CDR3 runs to 15 residues. The CDR3: CASSSTGYPGNTIYF. The CDR3 DNA follows: TGTGCCAGCAGCTCCACGGGGTACCCTGGAAACACCATATATTTT.

V gene TRBV9 combines with J gene TRBJ2-7, with 13 bases lining up with TRBD2. V trimming: 0 bases; J trimming: 4 bases; junction bases outside the gene matches: 7. The CDR3 totals 17 residues. Germline lookup yields CDR1 SGDLS and CDR2 YYNGEE. This CDR3 is CASSVGGLAGKAYEQYF. In nucleotides, the CDR3 is TGTGCCAGCAGCGTAGGGGGACTAGCGGGAAAGGCGTACGAGCAGTACTTC.

This chain joins TRBV30 and TRBJ2-5, with a weak D call TRBD1 (5 bases). Between the trimmed V and J ends, which lost 5 bases and 5 bases, there was a span of 12 bases. The CDR3 covers 12 residues. Germline V gene sequence: CDR1 GTSNPN, CDR2 SVGIG (reference sequence). As DNA, the CDR3 is TGTGCCTGGGGGGCAGGGATCGAGACCCAGTACTTC. Residues: CAWGAGIETQYF.

The chain carries TRBV7-9 and TRBJ2-7; 8 bases line up with TRBD2. V dropped 3 bases and J dropped 7; count of bases not matched to a gene: 11. CDR1 is SEHNR and CDR2 is FQNEAQ in the germline V gene (reference sequence). This CDR3 comprises 15 residues. CDR3 sequence (DNA): TGTGCCAGCAGCTTCGGGACTCTCGTAGCGGGGGAGCAGTACTTC. Amino acids: CASSFGTLVAGEQYF.

This chain links TRBV7-8 with TRBJ1-5, with 10 bases that match TRBD1. Trimming took 3 bases from V and 0 from J; bases not matched to a gene: 2. The CDR3 extends over 16 amino acids. Germline V gene data show CDR1 as SGHVS and CDR2 as FQNEAQ. CDR3 region: CASSFDRGPSNQPQHF. The CDR3 nucleotides are TGTGCCAGCAGCTTCGACAGGGGGCCTAGCAATCAGCCCCAGCATTTT.

The rearrangement uses TRBV7-9 and TRBJ2-1, with 7 bases that match TRBD1. The CDR3 totals 16 residues. Trimming cost V 7 bases and J 10 bases; bases outside gene matches: 19. Germline V gives CDR1 SEHNR, CDR2 FQNEAQ (reference sequence). The CDR3 DNA reads as TGTGCCAGCAACCAAGATACGGGACAGCCTGACCGGGAGCAGTTCTTC. Encoded protein: CASNQDTGQPDREQFF.

This clone was found a few times. The J gene is TRBJ2-7, the V gene TRBV10-3; 10 bases are shared with TRBD1. The CDR3 runs to 12 residues. Trimming removed 3 bases from V and 9 bases from J; junction bases left unmatched: 2. Per germline, CDR1 ENHRY and CDR2 SYGVKD. The CDR3 bases are TGTGCCATCAGTGACCGGGACAGGGGGCAGTACTTC. Translated: CAISDRDRGQYF.

The V gene is TRBV7-8, the J gene TRBJ2-5; possibly TRBD2 for D (7 bases). Germline V CDR1 and CDR2: SGHVS, FQNEAQ. Trimming took 5 bases from V and 1 from J, leaving 17 bases between them. The CDR3 runs to 16 residues. The CDR3 nucleotides read TGTGCCAGCAGCCCCTTAGGGGGGGCATTCCAAGAGACCCAGTACTTC. Translated, it gives CASSPLGGAFQETQYF.

The chain joins TRBV28 to TRBJ1-2; no firm D call. Germline lookup yields CDR1 MDHEN and CDR2 SYDVKM. CDR3 length: 14 residues. Trimming took off 6 bases at V and 3 bases at J, with 14 bases between the two ends. CDR3 DNA: TGTGCCAGCAGGAGGACCTACGATGACTATGGCTACACCTTC. The encoded protein is CASRRTYDDYGYTF.

The CDR3 DNA follows: TGCGCCAGCCGTCCTCTCATGAACACTGAAGCTTTCTTT. Translation gives CASRPLMNTEAFF. This chain links TRBV5-1 with TRBJ1-1; D gene ambiguous. The CDR3 covers 13 residues. CDR1 is SGHRS and CDR2 is YFSETQ in the germline V gene. V was trimmed by 7 bases and J by 0 bases, leaving 10 bases between them.

This rearrangement joins TRBV29-1 to TRBJ2-1, with 9 bases aligning to TRBD2. Germline CDR1 and CDR2: SQVTM and ANQGSEA. J was trimmed by 0 bases and V by 6 bases; bases with no gene match: 21. This CDR3 is built from 20 residues. The CDR3 region has the DNA TGCAGCGTCTCCCAGGTCCGGACTAGCGCCCCCCGCAGCTCCTACAATGAGCAGTTCTTC. It specifies CSVSQVRTSAPRSSYNEQFF.

V gene TRBV10-2 combines with J gene TRBJ2-5; D is unresolved. The germline gives CDR1 WSHSY, CDR2 SAAADI. V was pared by 10 bases and J by 0 bases, with 18 bases between. The CDR3 spans 15 residues. CDR3 residues: CATGTLRANQETQYF. The CDR3 DNA reads TGCGCCACAGGAACCCTCCGGGCGAACCAAGAGACCCAGTACTTC.

This chain links TRBV5-4 with TRBJ2-7; TRBD1 agrees at 8 bases. This CDR3 has 16 residues. Germline V gene sequence: CDR1 SGHNT, CDR2 YYREEE (reference sequence). Losses at the gene ends were 0 bases for V and 3 bases for J; bases not matched to a gene: 8. CDR3 in DNA: TGTGCCAGCAGCTTGGCCCCCCGGACAGGGTACTACGAGCAGTACTTC. It yields the protein CASSLAPRTGYYEQYF.